This T cell receptor beta chain was sequenced for a study of T-cell reconstitution after alpha-beta-depleted transplantation in children. Findings and limits, study-wide: Reportedly, only several hundred clones from non-depleted graft cells drove alpha-beta T-cell counts at about two months.

V lost 0 bases to trimming and J lost 2 bases, with 9 bases between them. The germline gives CDR1 SGDLS, CDR2 YYNGEE. This CDR3 is 15 amino acids long. Using unique molecular identifiers, the investigators prepared the TCRbeta library. One entry per CDR3 protein, called by TCRdb with MiXCR from the PCR reads. The sample shows approximately 980,000 distinct CDR3 sequences, roughly 29% of them seen only once. In this sample, this clonotype turned up a few times. Its target is unknown. The input for sequencing was PBMCs, mostly from graft donor cells, taken 360 days after TCRalphabeta/CD19-depleted stem cell transplant. This receptor was obtained from a boy under three years old who had a stem cell transplant for SCID, so the T cells may come from the graft donor. The chain has TRBV9 and TRBJ2-1, with a possible D match to TRBD1 (6 bases). The CDR3 sequence is CASSVDTGTYNEQFF. For the CDR3, the DNA is TGTGCCAGCAGCGTAGACACAGGGACCTACAATGAGCAGTTCTTC.